This TCR beta chain is drawn from a study of cytomegalovirus exposure and HLA in healthy donors. Trimming took off 8 bases at V and 9 bases at J, with 26 bases between the two ends. Germline values: CDR1 MDHEN, CDR2 SYDVKM. The CDR3 has 16 amino acids. PCR involved 60 Vbeta and 13 Jbeta primers. Only in-frame clones appear in the TCRdb table, and some are missing; sequencing was by immunoSEQ multiplex PCR. The sample lists 100,000 to 150,000 clones, 65% to 80% occurring once. This rearrangement joins TRBV28 to TRBJ1-5; possible D gene TRBD1, 5 bases. Material: PBMCs. The clonotype originates from a woman aged 40 to 49 in good health and CMV-seronegative. CDR3 in DNA: TGTGCCAGCGTTGGAAGGCAGGGACTAGGGGATGGGCCCCAGCATTTT. Amino acid sequence: CASVGRQGLGDGPQHF. Together with reference TRBV28 and TRBJ1-5, the CDR3 gives the full variable domain: DVKVTQSSRYLVKRTGEKVFLECVQDMDHENMFWYRQDPGLGLRLIYFSYDVKMKEKGDIPEGYSVSREKKERFSLILESASTNQTSMYLCASVGRQGLGDGPQHFGDGTRLSIL.